A selection of T cell receptor beta chains follows, all from one sample in a study of cytomegalovirus exposure and HLA in healthy donors. TCRdb's copy holds only in-frame clones and misses some; the assay was immunoSEQ multiplex PCR. The sample has some 130,000 clones; 74% are singletons. The sequenced sample was PBMCs. The receptors were gathered from a woman aged 45-59 years in good health and CMV-seropositive. Each CDR3 is given with its conserved first and last residue. A D gene is named only where the DNA matches it firmly. Clone size is stated in some rows and not others, as once, few, many or a class when expanded.

v_call: TRBV29-1
d_call: .
j_call: TRBJ1-2
clone_size: .
cdr3_nt: TGCAGCGTTCTTAGGGGTAGCTATGGCTACACCTTC
cdr3_aa: CSVLRGSYGYTF

v_call: TRBV6-5
d_call: .
j_call: TRBJ1-2
clone_size: few
cdr3_nt: TGTGCCAGCAGCTCATCTGGCGGGGAACGGGGTGGCTACACCTTC
cdr3_aa: CASSSSGGERGGYTF

v_call: TRBV11-3
d_call: .
j_call: TRBJ1-1
clone_size: few
cdr3_nt: TGTGCCAGCAGGGGCAGAGACACTGAAGCTTTCTTT
cdr3_aa: CASRGRDTEAFF

v_call: TRBV5-1
d_call: .
j_call: TRBJ2-1
clone_size: .
cdr3_nt: TGCGCCAGCAGCTTGGGGCAGAATGAGCAGTTCTTC
cdr3_aa: CASSLGQNEQFF

v_call: TRBV19
d_call: .
j_call: TRBJ1-5
clone_size: .
cdr3_nt: TGTGCCAGTAGTTCATCAGGGGGCAATCAGCCCCAGCATTTT
cdr3_aa: CASSSSGGNQPQHF

v_call: TRBV7-6
d_call: .
j_call: TRBJ2-2
clone_size: .
cdr3_nt: TGTGCCAGCAGAAGAAACACGAACACCGGGGAGCTGTTTTTT
cdr3_aa: CASRRNTNTGELFF

v_call: TRBV5-1
d_call: .
j_call: TRBJ2-2
clone_size: .
cdr3_nt: TGCGCCAGCAGACCTACCACTAGCATCGCCGGGGAGCTGTTTTTT
cdr3_aa: CASRPTTSIAGELFF

v_call: TRBV1
d_call: .
j_call: TRBJ2-2
clone_size: once
cdr3_nt: TGCACCAGCAGCCAAGATCGGTGGGGGGAGCGAGCCAGGACCGGGGAGCTGTTTTTT
cdr3_aa: CTSSQDRWGERARTGELFF

v_call: TRBV6-1
d_call: TRBD1
j_call: TRBJ1-2
clone_size: .
cdr3_nt: TGTGCCAGCAGTGAGGGACAGGGGCCTCATGGCTACACCTTC
cdr3_aa: CASSEGQGPHGYTF

v_call: TRBV7-6
d_call: .
j_call: TRBJ2-3
clone_size: .
cdr3_nt: TGTGCCAGCAGCACGGGACTTCAGGCAGATACGCAGTATTTT
cdr3_aa: CASSTGLQADTQYF

v_call: TRBV7-9
d_call: TRBD2
j_call: TRBJ2-5
clone_size: .
cdr3_nt: TGTGCCAGCAGCTTAGGCGGGGGGTACCAAGAGACCCAGTACTTC
cdr3_aa: CASSLGGGYQETQYF

v_call: TRBV6-6
d_call: TRBD1
j_call: TRBJ1-2
clone_size: .
cdr3_nt: TGTGCCAGCAGTTGGGGACAGGGCAACTATGGCTACACCTTC
cdr3_aa: CASSWGQGNYGYTF

v_call: TRBV4-1
d_call: .
j_call: TRBJ1-2
clone_size: .
cdr3_nt: TGCGCCAGCAGCCAAGATCTAACGACTGACTATGGCTACACCTTC
cdr3_aa: CASSQDLTTDYGYTF

v_call: TRBV9
d_call: TRBD2
j_call: TRBJ2-7
clone_size: few
cdr3_nt: TGTGCCAGCAGCGTCGCGGCGGGGGGGTCCTACGAGCAGTACTTC
cdr3_aa: CASSVAAGGSYEQYF

v_call: TRBV2
d_call: .
j_call: TRBJ2-1
clone_size: .
cdr3_nt: TGTGCCAGCGGAGGCTACTACAATGAGCAGTTCTTC
cdr3_aa: CASGGYYNEQFF

v_call: TRBV5-4
d_call: TRBD1
j_call: TRBJ2-7
clone_size: .
cdr3_nt: TGTGCCAGCAGCCGGGACAGGGGTGTAAACGAGCAGTACTTC
cdr3_aa: CASSRDRGVNEQYF

v_call: TRBV13
d_call: .
j_call: TRBJ2-7
clone_size: .
cdr3_nt: TGTGCCAGCAGCTTGGGGGGAAGCTTCTACGAGCAGTACTTC
cdr3_aa: CASSLGGSFYEQYF

v_call: TRBV11-2
d_call: .
j_call: TRBJ1-5
clone_size: .
cdr3_nt: TGTGCCAGCAGTCAAGGGTCGGGGCAGCCCCAGCATTTT
cdr3_aa: CASSQGSGQPQHF

v_call: TRBV5-1
d_call: .
j_call: TRBJ2-7
clone_size: .
cdr3_nt: TGCGCCAGCAGCTTTAACACCTACGAGCAGTACTTC
cdr3_aa: CASSFNTYEQYF

v_call: TRBV5-1
d_call: .
j_call: TRBJ2-7
clone_size: once
cdr3_nt: TGCGCCAGCAGCTCGGGTGGGGCGCGTACGTCCACCTACGAGCAGTACTTC
cdr3_aa: CASSSGGARTSTYEQYF

v_call: TRBV7-2
d_call: TRBD2
j_call: TRBJ2-1
clone_size: .
cdr3_nt: TGTGCCAGCAGCTTAGGGGTCCTCGCGGGGGGGCACAATGAGCAGTTCTTC
cdr3_aa: CASSLGVLAGGHNEQFF

v_call: TRBV10-3
d_call: TRBD2
j_call: TRBJ2-2
clone_size: .
cdr3_nt: TGTGCCATCAAGGCGGGGGATACCGGGGAGCTGTTTTTT
cdr3_aa: CAIKAGDTGELFF

v_call: TRBV6-1
d_call: .
j_call: TRBJ1-2
clone_size: few
cdr3_nt: TGTGCCAGCAGTGAAGCGTGGGCCCAGGGTGGCTACACCTTC
cdr3_aa: CASSEAWAQGGYTF

v_call: TRBV9
d_call: .
j_call: TRBJ2-5
clone_size: .
cdr3_nt: TGTGCCAGCAGCGTAGAGTCCGGGATCGGAGAGACCCAGTACTTC
cdr3_aa: CASSVESGIGETQYF

v_call: TRBV5-1
d_call: .
j_call: TRBJ2-3
clone_size: .
cdr3_nt: TGCGCCAGCAGCTTGGTCAGCGCCTCCAGAGCAGATACGCAGTATTTT
cdr3_aa: CASSLVSASRADTQYF

v_call: TRBV6-4
d_call: TRBD1
j_call: TRBJ1-1
clone_size: .
cdr3_nt: TGTGCCAGCAGTGAAGACAGGGTATCCACTGAAGCTTTCTTT
cdr3_aa: CASSEDRVSTEAFF

v_call: TRBV29-1
d_call: TRBD1
j_call: TRBJ1-1
clone_size: .
cdr3_nt: TGCAGCGTTGTAGACAGGGCCACAGCTGAAGCTTTCTTT
cdr3_aa: CSVVDRATAEAFF

v_call: TRBV7-2
d_call: TRBD1
j_call: TRBJ2-7
clone_size: .
cdr3_nt: TGTGCCAGCAGCTCTTCGACAGGGAAAAACGAGCAGTACTTC
cdr3_aa: CASSSSTGKNEQYF

v_call: TRBV4-2
d_call: TRBD1
j_call: TRBJ1-5
clone_size: .
cdr3_nt: TGTGCCAGCAGCCAAGATAGGGGGCGCCCCCAGCATTTT
cdr3_aa: CASSQDRGRPQHF

v_call: TRBV27
d_call: TRBD1
j_call: TRBJ1-6
clone_size: .
cdr3_nt: TGTGCCAGCAGTGCAACAGGGGGGAATAATTCACCCCTCCACTTT
cdr3_aa: CASSATGGNNSPLHF

v_call: TRBV2
d_call: TRBD2
j_call: TRBJ2-5
clone_size: once
cdr3_nt: TGTGCCAGCAGTGGGCTAGCGGGGGGGCAAGAGACCCAGTACTTC
cdr3_aa: CASSGLAGGQETQYF

v_call: TRBV25-1
d_call: .
j_call: TRBJ2-2
clone_size: .
cdr3_nt: TGTGCCAGCAGTGAACAGGGCGGAGTCACCGGGGAGCTGTTTTTT
cdr3_aa: CASSEQGGVTGELFF

v_call: TRBV19
d_call: TRBD1
j_call: TRBJ2-4
clone_size: .
cdr3_nt: TGTGCCAGTAGTTGGGACAGGACCAAAAACATTCAGTACTTC
cdr3_aa: CASSWDRTKNIQYF

v_call: TRBV30
d_call: TRBD1
j_call: TRBJ1-3
clone_size: .
cdr3_nt: TGTGCCTGGTCCGGGACAGAGAACACCATATATTTT
cdr3_aa: CAWSGTENTIYF

v_call: TRBV5-1
d_call: TRBD2
j_call: TRBJ2-3
clone_size: few
cdr3_nt: TGCGCCAGCAGCTTGTCGGCTAGCGGGGGGGCAGTAGATACGCAGTATTTT
cdr3_aa: CASSLSASGGAVDTQYF

v_call: TRBV7-9
d_call: .
j_call: TRBJ1-2
clone_size: .
cdr3_nt: TGTGCCAGCAGCTTAGGAGGCGCAGGGGAAGGCTACACCTTC
cdr3_aa: CASSLGGAGEGYTF

v_call: TRBV7-9
d_call: TRBD2
j_call: TRBJ2-3
clone_size: few
cdr3_nt: TGTGCCAGCAGCTTAGCTCGGGGGACTAGCGGAGGCACAGATACGCAGTATTTT
cdr3_aa: CASSLARGTSGGTDTQYF

v_call: TRBV7-8
d_call: .
j_call: TRBJ1-2
clone_size: .
cdr3_nt: TGTGCCAGCAGCTTAAGAAGGGGTTTGACTTATGGCTACACCTTC
cdr3_aa: CASSLRRGLTYGYTF

v_call: TRBV30
d_call: .
j_call: TRBJ1-1
clone_size: few
cdr3_nt: TGTGCCTGGTCCGGACAGATATACACTGAAGCTTTCTTT
cdr3_aa: CAWSGQIYTEAFF

v_call: TRBV7-2
d_call: .
j_call: TRBJ2-6
clone_size: .
cdr3_nt: TGTGCCAGCACCTCCCGAGCCGGGGCCAACGTCCTGACTTTC
cdr3_aa: CASTSRAGANVLTF

v_call: TRBV4-2
d_call: .
j_call: TRBJ2-2
clone_size: .
cdr3_nt: TGTGCCAGCAGCCAAGATCGGTCGAGGGGGGGCACCGGGGAGCTGTTTTTT
cdr3_aa: CASSQDRSRGGTGELFF

v_call: TRBV7-9
d_call: TRBD1
j_call: TRBJ2-7
clone_size: .
cdr3_nt: TGTGCCAGCAGCCGTCGACAGGGTTCCGCCTACGAGCAGTACTTC
cdr3_aa: CASSRRQGSAYEQYF

v_call: TRBV7-9
d_call: .
j_call: TRBJ2-3
clone_size: .
cdr3_nt: TGTGCCAGCAGGGACACCACAGATACGCAGTATTTT
cdr3_aa: CASRDTTDTQYF

v_call: TRBV5-1
d_call: .
j_call: TRBJ1-2
clone_size: .
cdr3_nt: TGCGCCAGCAGCCCGGCGGGGGATAGTTATGGCTACACCTTC
cdr3_aa: CASSPAGDSYGYTF

v_call: TRBV10-1
d_call: .
j_call: TRBJ2-1
clone_size: few
cdr3_nt: TGCGCCAGCAGTGAAAGCCGCTACAATGAGCAGTTCTTC
cdr3_aa: CASSESRYNEQFF

v_call: TRBV11-3
d_call: TRBD1
j_call: TRBJ2-2
clone_size: .
cdr3_nt: TGTGCCAGCAGCCCGGACAGGGTGAACACCGGGGAGCTGTTTTTT
cdr3_aa: CASSPDRVNTGELFF

v_call: TRBV5-8
d_call: .
j_call: TRBJ1-5
clone_size: .
cdr3_nt: TGTGCCAGCAGCTTTACGGGTTCCTATCAGCCCCAGCATTTT
cdr3_aa: CASSFTGSYQPQHF

v_call: TRBV9
d_call: .
j_call: TRBJ1-6
clone_size: .
cdr3_nt: TGTGCCAGCAGCGCCACCACAGGGAGCTCCTATAATTCACCCCTCCACTTT
cdr3_aa: CASSATTGSSYNSPLHF